These T cell receptor beta chains were read from a single sample in a study of shared clonotypes between healthy human individuals. Clones were sequenced by immunoSEQ multiplex PCR, and TCRdb holds only the in-frame ones, with some missing. The sample includes 2 million to 2.5 million clones, more than 90% of them seen just once. Sequenced: naive CD4+ T cells sorted from blood. The receptors here all came from a man aged 18 to 29 in good health. CDR3s leave out the opening cysteine and the closing phenylalanine or tryptophan. Each record gives: J gene, V gene, CDR3 length, CDR3 protein.

>TRBJ2-7|TRBV6-1|14
ASSEEIAGGIYEQY
>TRBJ2-6|TRBV30|15
AWSRTGGFSGANVLT
>TRBJ1-1|TRBV6-1|11
ASIRREVTEAF
>TRBJ2-5|TRBV6-5|9
ASSQGKTQY
>TRBJ1-6|TRBV5-1|13
ASSTGTGGNSPLH
>TRBJ1-5|TRBV18|14
ASSPPGQGGNQPQH
>TRBJ2-2|TRBV5-4|13
ASSAGGLAGVELF
>TRBJ2-7|TRBV2|12
ASSEMGYPVEQY
>TRBJ2-3|TRBV7-9|13
ASSLTSGGTDTQY
>TRBJ2-1|TRBV20-1|9
SALLGNEQF
>TRBJ1-3|TRBV5-6|17
ASSFGAGTGSVGGNTIY
>TRBJ2-7|TRBV28|12
ASSFTGVSYEQY
>TRBJ1-3|TRBV7-2|13
ASSLQAPSGNTIY
>TRBJ2-3|TRBV14|14
ASSQGGTSGTDTQY
>TRBJ1-5|TRBV2|13
ASRALDLAGQPQH
>TRBJ1-6|TRBV29-1|11
SVEIQAGSPLH
>TRBJ2-5|TRBV6-1|13
ASSTYRGYQETQY
>TRBJ1-1|TRBV10-3|11
AIKGRTNTEAF
>TRBJ1-4|TRBV30|12
AWGSQTTNEKLF
>TRBJ2-2|TRBV5-1|14
ASSLVGTGNTGELF
>TRBJ2-7|TRBV7-2|13
ASSSSAGGPYEQY
>TRBJ1-4|TRBV11-2|13
ASSLDGLPNEKLF
>TRBJ2-7|TRBV6-5|11
ASSPPGLYEQY
>TRBJ2-1|TRBV7-2|10
ASSLAEVEQF
>TRBJ2-7|TRBV18|15
ASSTFWGLAGTYEQY
>TRBJ2-3|TRBV9|18
ASSVEGLAGGRPRENTQY
>TRBJ2-7|TRBV7-2|11
ASSLAVWSEQY
>TRBJ1-5|TRBV28|12
ASQVIYSNQPQH
>TRBJ2-3|TRBV5-1|12
ASSLDASGDTQY
>TRBJ2-7|TRBV6-5|11
AIRVGLSYEQY
>TRBJ1-5|TRBV6-1|11
ASSVGPDQPQH
>TRBJ1-1|TRBV5-1|14
ASSFYGTAQNTEAF
>TRBJ1-5|TRBV7-8|12
ASSTRDRGRPQH
>TRBJ1-6|TRBV5-4|14
ASSLGWGSYNSPLH
>TRBJ2-7|TRBV6-5|13
ATANGLAGTYEQY
>TRBJ2-1|TRBV7-2|15
ASSSGLAGGFGNEQF
>TRBJ1-6|TRBV5-4|13
ASTTGASYNSPLH
>TRBJ1-3|TRBV9|13
ASSVRGDSGNTIY
>TRBJ2-7|TRBV10-1|13
ASSPWAGRPYEQY
>TRBJ2-2|TRBV6-6|14
ASSYSGGAGSGELF
>TRBJ2-5|TRBV19|13
ASSITGDRKETQY
>TRBJ2-1|TRBV2|13
ASSPGLAGGNEQF
>TRBJ1-5|TRBV6-1|12
ASSEKMGYRPQH
>TRBJ2-2|TRBV5-4|14
ASSLAQVGGTGELF
>TRBJ1-2|TRBV28|17
ASRLISAPGQAGDYGYT
>TRBJ2-5|TRBV7-3|10
ASSLKGETQY
>TRBJ2-3|TRBV30|12
AWSVFAVTDTQY
>TRBJ2-3|TRBV11-1|12
ASSLQGVGDTQY
>TRBJ2-7|TRBV19|15
ASSIDADAGGRNEQY
>TRBJ1-3|TRBV6-5|12
ASQAANSGNTIY
>TRBJ1-6|TRBV18|13
ASSPPSGNGSPLH
>TRBJ2-7|TRBV5-5|12
ASSTRDSNYEQY